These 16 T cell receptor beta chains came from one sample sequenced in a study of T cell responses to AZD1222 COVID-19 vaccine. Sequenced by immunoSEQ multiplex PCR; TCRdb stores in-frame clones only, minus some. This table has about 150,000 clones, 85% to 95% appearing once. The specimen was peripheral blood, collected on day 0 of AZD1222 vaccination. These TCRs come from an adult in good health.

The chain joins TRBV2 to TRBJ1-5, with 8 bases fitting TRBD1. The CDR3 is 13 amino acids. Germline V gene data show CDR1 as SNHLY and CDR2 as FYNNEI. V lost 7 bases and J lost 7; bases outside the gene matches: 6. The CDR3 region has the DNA TGTGCCAGCATCGGACAGGGCCGCCAGCCCCAGCATTTT. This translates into CASIGQGRQPQHF.

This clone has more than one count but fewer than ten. The CDR3 DNA sequence: TGTGCCAGCAGACGTGCCGGAGCCACTGAAGCTTTCTTT. Its translation is CASRRAGATEAFF. The genes are TRBV14 and TRBJ1-1; D is undetermined. The germline CDR1 and CDR2 sequences are SGHDN and FVKESK. Trimming removed 6 bases at V and 4 bases at J, with 12 bases between. CDR3 size: 13 residues.

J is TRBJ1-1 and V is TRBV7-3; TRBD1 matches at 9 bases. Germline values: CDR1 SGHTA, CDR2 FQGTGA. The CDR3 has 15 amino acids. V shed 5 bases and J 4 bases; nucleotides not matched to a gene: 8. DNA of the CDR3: TGTGCCAGCAGCCCCGACAGGGGGGACCCCACTGAAGCTTTCTTT. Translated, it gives CASSPDRGDPTEAFF.

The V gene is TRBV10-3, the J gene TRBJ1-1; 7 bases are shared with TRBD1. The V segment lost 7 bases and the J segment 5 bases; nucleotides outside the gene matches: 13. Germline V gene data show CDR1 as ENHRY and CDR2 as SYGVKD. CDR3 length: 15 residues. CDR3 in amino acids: CAIIRTGLKLTEAFF. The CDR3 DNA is TGTGCCATCATCCGGACAGGACTTAAGTTGACTGAAGCTTTCTTT.

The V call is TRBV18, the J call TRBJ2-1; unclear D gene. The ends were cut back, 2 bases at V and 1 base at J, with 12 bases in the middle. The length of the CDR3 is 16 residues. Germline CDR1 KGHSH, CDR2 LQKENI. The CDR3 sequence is CASSPKAGGSYNEQFF. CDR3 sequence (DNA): TGTGCCAGCTCACCAAAGGCCGGCGGATCCTACAATGAGCAGTTCTTC.

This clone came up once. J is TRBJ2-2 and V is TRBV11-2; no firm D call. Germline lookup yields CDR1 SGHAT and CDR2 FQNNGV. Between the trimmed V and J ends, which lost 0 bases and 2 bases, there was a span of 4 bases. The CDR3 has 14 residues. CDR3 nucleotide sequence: TGTGCCAGCAGCTTAGATCACAACACCGGGGAGCTGTTTTTT. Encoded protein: CASSLDHNTGELFF. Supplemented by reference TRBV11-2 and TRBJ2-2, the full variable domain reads EAGVAQSPRYKIIEKRQSVAFWCNPISGHATLYWYQQILGQGPKLLIQFQNNGVVDDSQLPKDRFSAERLKGVDSTLKIQPAKLEDSAVYLCASSLDHNTGELFFGEGSRLTVL.

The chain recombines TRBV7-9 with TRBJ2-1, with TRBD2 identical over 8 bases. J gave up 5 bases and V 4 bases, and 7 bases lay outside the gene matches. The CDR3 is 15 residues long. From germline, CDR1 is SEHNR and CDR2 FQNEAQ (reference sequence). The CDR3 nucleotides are TGTGCCAGCAGCTCAACTAGCGGACCCAACAATGAGCAGTTCTTC. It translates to CASSSTSGPNNEQFF.

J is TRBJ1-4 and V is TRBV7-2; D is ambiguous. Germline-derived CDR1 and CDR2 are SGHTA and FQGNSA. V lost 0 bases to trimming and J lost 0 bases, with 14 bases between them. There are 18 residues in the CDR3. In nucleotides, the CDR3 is TGTGCCAGCAGCTTAGCGATTATCTATTCAGCAACTAATGAAAAACTGTTTTTT. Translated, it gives CASSLAIIYSATNEKLFF.

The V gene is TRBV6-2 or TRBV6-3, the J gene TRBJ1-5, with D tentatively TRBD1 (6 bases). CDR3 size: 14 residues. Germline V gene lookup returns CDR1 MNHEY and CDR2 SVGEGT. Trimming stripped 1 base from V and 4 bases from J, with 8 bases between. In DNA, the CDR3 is TGTGCCAGCAGTTACTTAGGGGGGAATCAGCCCCAGCATTTT. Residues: CASSYLGGNQPQHF.

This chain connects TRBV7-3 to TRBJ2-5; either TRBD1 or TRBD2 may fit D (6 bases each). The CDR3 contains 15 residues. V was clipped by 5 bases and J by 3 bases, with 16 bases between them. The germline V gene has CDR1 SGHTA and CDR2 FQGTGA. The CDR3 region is CASSPWGADEETQYF. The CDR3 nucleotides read TGTGCCAGCAGCCCATGGGGGGCAGACGAAGAGACCCAGTACTTC.

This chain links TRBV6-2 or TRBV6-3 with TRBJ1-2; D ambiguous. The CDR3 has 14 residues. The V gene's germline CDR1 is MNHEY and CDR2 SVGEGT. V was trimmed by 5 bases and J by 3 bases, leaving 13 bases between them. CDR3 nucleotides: TGTGCCAGCAGTGGAGGACCGCTCGACTATGGCTACACCTTC. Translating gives CASSGGPLDYGYTF.

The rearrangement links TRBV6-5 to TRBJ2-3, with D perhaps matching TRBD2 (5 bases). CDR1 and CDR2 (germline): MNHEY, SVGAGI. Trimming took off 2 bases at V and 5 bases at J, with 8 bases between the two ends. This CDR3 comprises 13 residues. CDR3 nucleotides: TGTGCCAGCAGTTACGGGAGAGGAGATACGCAGTATTTT. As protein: CASSYGRGDTQYF.

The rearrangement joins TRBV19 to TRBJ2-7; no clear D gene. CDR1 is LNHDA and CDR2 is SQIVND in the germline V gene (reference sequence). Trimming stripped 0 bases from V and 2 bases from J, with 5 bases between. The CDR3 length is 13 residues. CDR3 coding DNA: TGTGCCAGTAGTATAGAAAGGACCTACGAGCAGTACTTC. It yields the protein CASSIERTYEQYF.

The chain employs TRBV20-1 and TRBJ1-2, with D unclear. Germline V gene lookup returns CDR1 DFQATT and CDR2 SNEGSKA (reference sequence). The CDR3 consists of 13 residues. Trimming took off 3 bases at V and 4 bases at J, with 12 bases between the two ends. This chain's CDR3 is CSASGPTTYGYTF. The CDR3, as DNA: TGCAGTGCTAGTGGGCCAACTACCTATGGCTACACCTTC.

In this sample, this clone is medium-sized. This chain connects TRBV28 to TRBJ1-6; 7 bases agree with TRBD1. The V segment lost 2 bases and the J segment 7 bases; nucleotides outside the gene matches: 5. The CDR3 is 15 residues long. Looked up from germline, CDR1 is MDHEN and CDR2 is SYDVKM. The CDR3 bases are TGTGCCAGCAGTTTAGACAGGGTCAGGAATTCACCCCTCCACTTT. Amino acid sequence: CASSLDRVRNSPLHF.

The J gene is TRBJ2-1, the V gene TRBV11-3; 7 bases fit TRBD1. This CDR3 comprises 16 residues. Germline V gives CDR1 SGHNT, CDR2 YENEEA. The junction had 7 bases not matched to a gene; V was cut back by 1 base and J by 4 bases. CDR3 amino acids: CASSLALTGVYNEQFF. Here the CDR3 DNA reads TGTGCCAGCAGCTTAGCTCTCACAGGGGTGTACAATGAGCAGTTCTTC.